Listed here are 24 T cell receptor beta chains from one sample, sequenced in a study of blood T cell repertoires in COVID-19. The data were produced by immunoSEQ multiplex PCR, yet TCRdb's version contains in-frame clones alone and is incomplete. The repertoire holds 85,000 to 100,000 clones, about 84% seen once, with about 24% in the top ten. Sample: peripheral blood. The receptor source for this set is a human donor in a cohort sampled during active COVID-19.

V usage is TRBV29-1 and J usage is TRBJ1-5, with 7 bases that match TRBD1. Trimming took 4 bases from V and 7 from J; bases not matched to a gene: 4. The CDR3 runs to 12 residues. Germline V CDR1 and CDR2: SQVTM, ANQGSEA. The CDR3 sequence: CSVGQGEQPQHF. The CDR3 nucleotides are TGCAGCGTTGGACAGGGAGAACAGCCCCAGCATTTT.

In this sample, this clone turned up once. The chain couples TRBV18 to TRBJ1-2; D not resolved. The CDR3 is made up of 18 amino acids. Per germline, CDR1 KGHSH and CDR2 LQKENI. Between the trimmed V and J ends, which lost 2 bases and 1 base, there was a span of 20 bases. In DNA form, the CDR3 reads TGTGCCAGCTCACCAGCGGCTGGAACACAGCGGTTTAACTATGGCTACACCTTC. This gives the protein CASSPAAGTQRFNYGYTF.

The CDR3 reads CASTRRGMDGYTF. The CDR3 DNA reads TGTGCCAGCACCCGTCGGGGGATGGATGGCTACACCTTC. The V call is TRBV5-4, the J call TRBJ1-2; a possible D gene is TRBD1 (5 bases). Per germline, CDR1 SGHNT and CDR2 YYREEE (reference sequence). CDR3 length equals 13 residues. The germline V and J ends were trimmed by 6 bases and 6 bases, with 15 bases remaining between them.

Here the CDR3 reads CASSPWRGNDYGYTF. In DNA, the CDR3 is TGTGCCAGCAGCCCGTGGCGGGGTAACGACTATGGCTACACCTTC. The chain couples TRBV5-8 to TRBJ1-2; D uncertain. The CDR3 spans 15 residues. Per the germline V gene, CDR1 is SGHTS and CDR2 is YDEGEE. Between the trimmed V and J ends, which lost 4 bases and 3 bases, there was a span of 16 bases.

This sequence joins TRBV7-2 and TRBJ2-2; D is ambiguous. V was shortened by 0 bases and J by 0 bases, with 5 bases between the two germline ends. The germline V gene encodes CDR1 SGHTA and CDR2 FQGNSA. The CDR3 is 15 amino acids. CDR3 region: CASSLAFPNTGELFF. CDR3 sequence (DNA): TGTGCCAGCAGCTTAGCCTTTCCGAACACCGGGGAGCTGTTTTTT.

This clone was seen a handful of times. The J gene is TRBJ2-5, the V gene TRBV19; D is ambiguous. The V end was cut by 9 bases, the J end by 1 base, with 12 bases between. Germline V gene sequence: CDR1 LNHDA, CDR2 SQIVND (reference sequence). The CDR3 consists of 13 residues. For the CDR3, the DNA is TGTGCCAGCTGCGATACCTCCCAAGAGACCCAGTACTTC. Translating gives CASCDTSQETQYF. Using reference TRBV19 and TRBJ2-5 for the parts outside the CDR3, the full variable domain is DGGITQSPKYLFRKEGQNVTLSCEQNLNHDAMYWYRQDPGQGLRLIYYSQIVNDFQKGDIAEGYSVSREKKESFPLTVTSAQKNPTAFYLCASCDTSQETQYFGPGTRLLVL.

The genes are TRBV6-5 and TRBJ2-2, with 9 bases identical to TRBD2. The ends lost 6 bases at V and 2 bases at J; junction bases unmatched: 4. Germline V lookup: CDR1 MNHEY, CDR2 SVGAGI. The CDR3 sequence is 15 residues long. This CDR3 is CASSPTSGNTGELFF. DNA of the CDR3: TGTGCCAGCAGCCCGACTAGCGGTAACACCGGGGAGCTGTTTTTT.

This clone was picked up one time. The rearrangement joins TRBV5-1 to TRBJ1-2; 11 bases map to TRBD1. Germline CDR1 is SGHRS and CDR2 is YFSETQ. The V and J ends lost 1 base and 4 bases, in that order; junction bases with no gene match: 6. The CDR3 runs 16 residues. The CDR3 DNA reads as TGCGCCAGCAGCTTGTTTGGACAGGGGGCCCGCTATGGCTACACCTTC. This encodes CASSLFGQGARYGYTF.

The chain employs TRBV6-2 or TRBV6-3 and TRBJ2-5; 11 nucleotides agree with TRBD2. This CDR3 contains 16 residues. Trimming removed 4 bases from V and 2 bases from J; junction bases left unmatched: 6. The germline CDR1 and CDR2 sequences are MNHEY and SVGEGT. In DNA, the CDR3 is TGTGCCAGCAGTTCAGGCCTAGCGGGGGGACAAGAGACCCAGTACTTC. This sequence encodes CASSSGLAGGQETQYF.

The V and J genes are TRBV2 and TRBJ2-7; 9 positions agree with TRBD1. Losses at the gene ends were 5 bases for V and 1 base for J; bases not matched to a gene: 6. This CDR3 is built from 15 residues. Germline V gene sequence: CDR1 SNHLY, CDR2 FYNNEI. The CDR3 here is CASSQDRGESYEQYF. The CDR3 coding sequence is TGTGCCAGCAGTCAGGACAGGGGCGAATCCTACGAGCAGTACTTC. The whole variable domain, remainder taken from reference TRBV2 and TRBJ2-7, is EPEVTQTPSHQVTQMGQEVILRCVPISNHLYFYWYRQILGQKVEFLVSFYNNEISEKSEIFDDQFSVERPDGSNFTLKIRSTKLEDSAMYFCASSQDRGESYEQYFGPGTRLTVT.

The V call is TRBV4-3, the J call TRBJ2-7; D gene uncertain. The CDR3 is 15 residues long. The V gene lost 0 bases and the J gene lost 3 bases, with 12 bases spanning the gap. From germline, CDR1 is LGHNA and CDR2 YSLEER. CDR3 nucleotide sequence: TGCGCCAGCAGCCAAGATCGCGGCACGTACTACGAGCAGTACTTC. Protein: CASSQDRGTYYEQYF.

The rearrangement joins TRBV24-1 to TRBJ1-2; 7 nucleotides align to TRBD1. The CDR3 is made up of 14 amino acids. The junction had 3 bases not matched to a gene; V was cut back by 2 bases and J by 4 bases. The germline gives CDR1 KGHDR, CDR2 SFDVKD. CDR3 sequence reads: CATSDSDRLYGYTF. As DNA, the CDR3 is TGTGCCACCAGTGATTCGGACAGGCTCTATGGCTACACCTTC.

The chain recombines TRBV7-3 with TRBJ2-2; tentatively, D is TRBD1 (5 bases). Germline V gene sequence: CDR1 SGHTA, CDR2 FQGTGA. The CDR3 totals 16 residues. The ends were cut back, 2 bases at V and 2 bases at J, with 12 bases in the middle. The CDR3 here is CASSLLPTANTGELFF. DNA of the CDR3: TGTGCCAGCAGCTTACTTCCGACAGCCAACACCGGGGAGCTGTTTTTT. The full variable domain, completed using reference TRBV7-3 and TRBJ2-2, is GAGVSQTPSNKVTEKGKYVELRCDPISGHTALYWYRQSLGQGPEFLIYFQGTGAADDSGLPNDRFFAVRPEGSVSTLKIQRTERGDSAVYLCASSLLPTANTGELFFGEGSRLTVL.

This chain joins TRBV6-5 and TRBJ2-7; 7 bases line up with TRBD1. In germline, CDR1 is MNHEY, CDR2 SVGAGI. J was trimmed by 3 bases and V by 1 base; bases with no gene match: 3. The CDR3 extends over 14 amino acids. The DNA of the CDR3 is TGTGCCAGCAGTTACTTCCGGGACAGCTACGAGCAGTACTTC. Its translation is CASSYFRDSYEQYF.

DNA for the CDR3: TGTGCCAGCATCATACCCGGGACAGGGGATTGGGACGACTATGGCTACACCTTC. It encodes CASIIPGTGDWDDYGYTF. This rearrangement joins TRBV21-1 to TRBJ1-2; the table's D call, TRBD1, was not checked against the DNA. TRBV21-1 is a listed pseudogene. This CDR3 comprises 18 residues.

The sample holds one count of this clone. The chain joins TRBV27 to TRBJ1-2; 7 bases map to TRBD1. V lost 0 bases to trimming and J lost 4 bases; unmatched junction nucleotides: 8. This CDR3 region has 16 residues. Looked up from germline, CDR1 is MNHEY and CDR2 is SMNVEV (reference sequence). CDR3 sequence reads: CASSLSGTVPSYGYTF. The CDR3, as DNA: TGTGCCAGCAGTTTATCTGGGACAGTACCCTCCTATGGCTACACCTTC.

This clone was picked up a small number of times. The chain carries TRBV5-1 and TRBJ1-1, with a weak D call TRBD1 (6 bases). Trimming left V 0 bases short and J 0 bases short, with 12 bases between. Looked up from germline, CDR1 is SGHRS and CDR2 is YFSETQ. This CDR3 comprises 16 residues. The CDR3 sequence is CASSLGQASLNTEAFF. For the CDR3, the DNA is TGCGCCAGCAGCTTGGGACAGGCCTCTTTGAACACTGAAGCTTTCTTT.

The chain is built from TRBV15 and TRBJ2-2, with D perhaps matching TRBD1 (5 bases). The ends were cut back, 5 bases at V and 2 bases at J, with 12 bases in the middle. CDR1 LNHNV and CDR2 YYDKDF come from the germline V gene (reference sequence). The CDR3 is 15 amino acids. The CDR3 here is CATSGWGHNTGELFF. CDR3 nucleotides: TGTGCCACCAGCGGATGGGGCCATAACACCGGGGAGCTGTTTTTT. Complete variable domain (other parts from reference TRBV15 and TRBJ2-2): DAMVIQNPRYQVTQFGKPVTLSCSQTLNHNVMYWYQQKSSQAPKLLFHYYDKDFNNEADTPDNFQSRRPNTSFCFLDIRSPGLGDTAMYLCATSGWGHNTGELFFGEGSRLTVL.

This chain uses TRBV5-1 with TRBJ2-5; a possible D gene is TRBD2 (7 bases). This CDR3 is built from 14 residues. Trimming removed 4 bases at V and 4 bases at J, with 14 bases between. Germline-derived CDR1 and CDR2 are SGHRS and YFSETQ. The CDR3 DNA reads as TGCGCCAGCAGCCAAGGGGGGGGTAGAGAGACCCAGTACTTC. Translating it yields CASSQGGGRETQYF.

The J gene is TRBJ1-2, the V gene TRBV12-3 or TRBV12-4; 7 nucleotides match TRBD1. CDR3 length equals 13 residues. After removal of 5 bases from V and 7 bases from J, the junction contained 7 bases not matched to a gene. The CDR3 loop reads CASSLDRVVGYTF. DNA of the CDR3: TGTGCCAGCAGTCTCGACAGGGTTGTTGGCTACACCTTC.

In nucleotides, the CDR3 is TGCGCCAGCAGCTTGACCGGACTAGGTGGCGGGGAGCTGTTTTTT. This translates into CASSLTGLGGGELFF. V and J are TRBV5-1 and TRBJ2-2, with TRBD2 identical over 7 bases. Trimming took 1 base from V and 7 from J; bases not matched to a gene: 7. The CDR3 covers 15 residues. Germline V gene lookup returns CDR1 SGHRS and CDR2 YFSETQ.

CDR3 sequence (DNA): TGTGCCAGCAGTGATCGTGCCCGGACAAGGTGGGGCCCCTACGAGCAGTACTTC. Amino acids: CASSDRARTRWGPYEQYF. This rearrangement joins TRBV2 to TRBJ2-7, with D tentatively TRBD1 (5 bases). Germline CDR1 SNHLY, CDR2 FYNNEI. This CDR3 has 18 amino acids. V lost 3 bases, J lost 2 bases, and 23 bases lay in between.

The chain carries TRBV29-1 and TRBJ2-5; a weak D match, TRBD1 (5 bases). This CDR3 has 13 residues. Germline V lookup: CDR1 SQVTM, CDR2 ANQGSEA. V lost 6 bases to trimming and J lost 4 bases, with 15 bases between them. The CDR3 region is CSVPARVSETQYF. The DNA of the CDR3 is TGCAGCGTCCCGGCCAGGGTTTCAGAGACCCAGTACTTC.

The rearrangement uses TRBV23-1 and TRBJ1-5; TRBD1 matches 8 bases. TRBV23-1 is given ORF status, its function remaining uncertain. After removal of 7 bases from V and 2 bases from J, the junction contained 7 bases not matched to a gene. The CDR3 length is 15 residues. The CDR3 DNA is TGCGCCAGCAAGGAAACGGGACAGGGCAATCAGCCCCAGCATTTT. This encodes CASKETGQGNQPQHF.